One and the same sample provided the 27 T cell receptor beta chains below, sequenced in a study of blood T cell repertoires in COVID-19. Profiled with immunoSEQ multiplex PCR; TCRdb holds only in-frame clones, not every one. The table has roughly 400,000 clones, approximately 88% seen once. Sequenced: PBMCs or T cells enriched from blood (not recorded which). The source is a woman aged 35 to 49 with acute COVID-19.

The rearrangement links TRBV9 to TRBJ2-6; 9 bases align to TRBD1. The germline V gene encodes CDR1 SGDLS and CDR2 YYNGEE. After removal of 3 bases from V and 2 bases from J, the junction contained 9 bases not matched to a gene. The CDR3 spans 18 residues. The chain's CDR3 is CASSGPRQGGTGANVLTF. CDR3 DNA: TGTGCCAGCAGCGGCCCGAGACAGGGGGGCACTGGGGCCAACGTCCTGACTTTC.

V usage is TRBV27 and J usage is TRBJ2-1, with a tentative D call TRBD2 (5 bases). V was clipped by 7 bases and J by 5 bases, with 18 bases between them. The CDR3 is 15 residues long. CDR1 is MNHEY, CDR2 SMNVEV, per germline (reference sequence). CDR3 loop: CASILRGNHHNEQFF. The CDR3 DNA is TGTGCCAGCATCCTGCGAGGGAATCATCACAATGAGCAGTTCTTC.

This clone is a singleton in its sample. The chain recombines TRBV9 with TRBJ2-7; 10 bases align to TRBD1. The CDR3 has 18 residues. The ends lost 0 bases at V and 1 base at J; junction bases unmatched: 10. Germline V gene data show CDR1 as SGDLS and CDR2 as YYNGEE. As DNA, the CDR3 is TGTGCCAGCAGCGTAGCTCCCGGGACAGGGGTTTCTTCCTACGAGCAGTACTTC. Translating it yields CASSVAPGTGVSSYEQYF.

The chain carries TRBV10-3 and TRBJ2-7, with D possibly matching TRBD2 (6 bases). The CDR3 is 14 amino acids. Trimming pared 4 bases from V and 6 bases from J, leaving 16 bases between. The germline gives CDR1 ENHRY, CDR2 SYGVKD. The CDR3, as DNA: TGTGCCATCAGTGTTGGGGGAGACGGGGGCGAGCAGTACTTC. Its translation: CAISVGGDGGEQYF.

This clone was seen a handful of times. The chain employs TRBV2 and TRBJ1-2, with D uncertain. This CDR3 comprises 11 residues. V lost 10 bases to trimming and J lost 8 bases, with 14 bases between them. Germline-derived CDR1 and CDR2 are SNHLY and FYNNEI. Here the CDR3 reads CAIPLFGGYTF. The DNA of the CDR3 is TGTGCCATCCCCCTGTTCGGGGGCTACACCTTC.

This chain joins TRBV6-5 and TRBJ2-3, with D possibly matching TRBD2 (6 bases). This CDR3 has 14 residues. V lost 6 bases, J lost 0 bases, and 10 bases lay in between. The germline V gene encodes CDR1 MNHEY and CDR2 SVGAGI. The CDR3 DNA is TGTGCCAGCAGGGAGGGACTGAGCACAGATACGCAGTATTTT. Translation gives CASREGLSTDTQYF.

The gene calls are TRBV5-1 and TRBJ2-5; TRBD1 matches 11 bases. V trimming: 1 base; J trimming: 3 bases; junction bases outside the gene matches: 5. CDR3 length: 16 residues. The germline V gene encodes CDR1 SGHRS and CDR2 YFSETQ. CDR3 amino acids: CASSLLAGQGEETQYF. The CDR3 nucleotides are TGCGCCAGCAGCTTGTTGGCGGGACAGGGGGAAGAGACCCAGTACTTC.

This chain uses TRBV4-1 with TRBJ1-1, with D tentatively TRBD1 (6 bases). The length of the CDR3 is 14 residues. Trimming removed 6 bases at V and 4 bases at J, with 15 bases between. Germline-derived CDR1 and CDR2 are MGHRA and YSYEKL. The CDR3 region has the DNA TGCGCCAGCAGGGCAGGGGACGGCGGCACTGAAGCTTTCTTT. This codes for CASRAGDGGTEAFF.

For this clone: Other DNA sequences of this sample code for an identical CDR3. The genes are TRBV18 and TRBJ2-2; possibly TRBD1 for D (6 bases). V was clipped by 6 bases and J by 2 bases, with 13 bases between them. This CDR3 region has 15 residues. CDR1 KGHSH and CDR2 LQKENI come from the germline V gene. CDR3 DNA sequence: TGTGCCAGCTCCCCCGGACAGACAAACACCGGGGAGCTGTTTTTT. Its translation: CASSPGQTNTGELFF. Full variable domain (rest looked up from reference TRBV18 and TRBJ2-2): NAGVMQNPRHLVRRRGQEARLRCSPMKGHSHVYWYRQLPEEGLKFMVYLQKENIIDESGMPKERFSAEFPKEGPSILRIQQVVRGDSAAYFCASSPGQTNTGELFFGEGSRLTVL.

The V and J genes are TRBV6-5 and TRBJ2-7; 7 nucleotides match TRBD1. Unmatched junction bases numbered 7, after V lost 8 bases and J lost 3 bases. Germline V gives CDR1 MNHEY, CDR2 SVGAGI. The CDR3 has 13 residues. The CDR3 DNA reads TGTGCCAGCTGGGACAGCCGGGACTACGAGCAGTACTTC. It translates to CASWDSRDYEQYF.

V gene TRBV7-2 combines with J gene TRBJ2-1; 9 bases map to TRBD2. J gave up 8 bases and V 1 base, and 6 bases lay outside the gene matches. Germline lookup yields CDR1 SGHTA and CDR2 FQGNSA. The CDR3 has 15 residues. The CDR3 region is CASSLVSGGPDEQFF. DNA of the CDR3: TGTGCCAGCAGCTTAGTTAGCGGGGGCCCGGATGAGCAGTTCTTC.

The rearrangement uses TRBV2 and TRBJ1-1; perhaps TRBD1 as D (6 bases). The CDR3 runs 13 residues. With 6 bases removed from V and 1 base from J, the gap between germline ends came to 9 bases. Germline CDR1 and CDR2: SNHLY and FYNNEI. CDR3 residues: CASRRTENTEAFF. The CDR3 DNA sequence: TGTGCCAGCAGGCGGACAGAGAACACTGAAGCTTTCTTT. The variable domain in full, completed from reference TRBV2 and TRBJ1-1, reads EPEVTQTPSHQVTQMGQEVILRCVPISNHLYFYWYRQILGQKVEFLVSFYNNEISEKSEIFDDQFSVERPDGSNFTLKIRSTKLEDSAMYFCASRRTENTEAFFGQGTRLTVV.

For this clone: Other nucleotide sequences in the sample specify the same CDR3. The rearrangement uses TRBV10-1 and TRBJ1-6; D may be TRBD1 (6 bases). Germline CDR1 WNHNN, CDR2 SYGVQD (reference sequence). CDR3 length: 15 residues. V dropped 0 bases and J dropped 7 bases, with 10 bases sitting between them. Here the CDR3 reads CASSESRTENSPLHF. In DNA form, the CDR3 reads TGCGCCAGCAGTGAGTCACGGACAGAAAATTCACCCCTCCACTTT.

The chain carries TRBV7-6 and TRBJ2-5, with a weak D call TRBD2 (7 bases). Germline-derived CDR1 and CDR2 are SGHVS and FNYEAQ. V was shortened by 5 bases and J by 2 bases, with 18 bases between the two germline ends. The CDR3 spans 16 residues. The CDR3, as DNA: TGTGCCAGCAGCAGGGGGGGCCCGGCAGCTCAAGAGACCCAGTACTTC. Protein product: CASSRGGPAAQETQYF.

J is TRBJ1-5 and V is TRBV21-1. TRBV21-1 constitutes a pseudogene. The CDR3 is 15 amino acids. CDR3 sequence: CASSIPREGNQPQHF. As DNA, the CDR3 is TGTGCCAGCAGCATCCCCAGGGAGGGCAATCAGCCCCAGCATTTT.

The chain couples TRBV3-1 (or the pseudogene TRBV3-2) to TRBJ2-3, with a weak D call TRBD1 (5 bases). This CDR3 spans 14 amino acids. V shed 1 base and J shed 6 bases, with 11 bases lying between them. Germline lookup yields CDR1 LGHDT and CDR2 YNNKEL (reference sequence). This CDR3 is CASSQVLGADTQYF. For the CDR3, the DNA is TGTGCCAGCAGCCAAGTGCTTGGGGCGGATACGCAGTATTTT.

The rearrangement links TRBV7-9 to TRBJ2-7, with a weak D call TRBD2 (6 bases). The length of the CDR3 is 14 residues. The V end was cut by 4 bases, the J end by 1 base, with 11 bases between. Germline V lookup: CDR1 SEHNR, CDR2 FQNEAQ (reference sequence). The CDR3 nucleotides are TGTGCCAGCAGCTCCGTCGGGACTTCCTACGAGCAGTACTTC. It translates to CASSSVGTSYEQYF.

This chain joins TRBV6-5 and TRBJ1-1; D not resolved. The CDR3 consists of 13 residues. CDR1 is MNHEY and CDR2 is SVGAGI in the germline V gene. The V and J ends lost 10 bases and 6 bases respectively, with 18 bases between them. CDR3 region: CATQTVGRPEAFF. In nucleotides, the CDR3 is TGTGCCACCCAGACTGTCGGGAGACCTGAAGCTTTCTTT.

Worth noting for this clone: A much larger clone lies a single base off, so this may be a read error. The CDR3 sequence: CASSLARNTEAFF. CDR3 nucleotide sequence: TGTGCCAGCAGCTTAGCCAGAAACACTGAAGCTTTCTTT. The V and J genes are TRBV7-6 and TRBJ1-1; D gene unclear. The CDR3 is made up of 13 amino acids. V dropped 0 bases and J dropped 2 bases, with 4 bases sitting between them. Germline V gives CDR1 SGHVS, CDR2 FNYEAQ.

The V and J genes are TRBV19 and TRBJ1-1; D gene unclear. Germline V gene lookup returns CDR1 LNHDA and CDR2 SQIVND (reference sequence). Trimming took off 3 bases at V and 7 bases at J, with 6 bases between the two ends. This CDR3 contains 11 residues. CDR3 protein: CASSMADEAFF. The CDR3 DNA reads TGTGCCAGTAGTATGGCAGATGAAGCTTTCTTT.

The V call is TRBV19, the J call TRBJ1-2; D ambiguous. The CDR3 has 14 amino acids. V was clipped by 7 bases and J by 2 bases, with 14 bases between them. The germline gives CDR1 LNHDA, CDR2 SQIVND (reference sequence). The CDR3 nucleotides read TGTGCCAGTAAGGTGATGGGAGGAAACTATGGCTACACCTTC. Its protein product is CASKVMGGNYGYTF.

Concerning this clone itself: This same CDR3 is encoded by further DNA sequences in the sample. V usage is TRBV29-1 and J usage is TRBJ1-1, with D unclear. V was shortened by 6 bases and J by 2 bases, with 7 bases between the two germline ends. The CDR3 contains 11 residues. Germline values: CDR1 SQVTM, CDR2 ANQGSEA. The CDR3 DNA reads as TGCAGCGTGGCGGTAAACACTGAAGCTTTCTTT. Translation: CSVAVNTEAFF.

The chain is built from TRBV7-7 and TRBJ2-2; D is perhaps TRBD1 (6 bases). The germline V gene has CDR1 SSHAT and CDR2 FNYEAQ (reference sequence). V lost 0 bases and J lost 1, with 18 bases in between. This CDR3 contains 19 residues. The CDR3 coding sequence is TGTGCCAGCAGCTTAGCCCCGTCGATCCCGGGACAGAACACCGGGGAGCTGTTTTTT. This gives the protein CASSLAPSIPGQNTGELFF.

This clone was seen only once. The V gene is TRBV10-2, the J gene TRBJ2-7; possibly TRBD2 for D (6 bases). In germline, CDR1 is WSHSY, CDR2 SAAADI. Trimming removed 3 bases at V and 7 bases at J, with 13 bases between. The CDR3 is 13 residues long. CDR3 nucleotide sequence: TGCGCCAGCAGTGACCCGGGGGTTTATGAGCAGTACTTC. Translation: CASSDPGVYEQYF.

The chain uses TRBV7-8 and TRBJ2-7; TRBD1 is a possible D gene (6 bases). Deletions cut 6 bases from V and 0 bases from J, with 12 bases between. The CDR3 has 14 residues. CDR1 and CDR2 from the germline V gene are SGHVS and FQNEAQ. The DNA for the CDR3 is TGTGCCAGCAGTTTGTGGACAGTCTCCTACGAGCAGTACTTC. Its translation is CASSLWTVSYEQYF. The full variable domain, in which reference TRBV7-8 and TRBJ2-7 provide the parts outside the CDR3, is GAGVSQSPRYKVAKRGQDVALRCDPISGHVSLFWYQQALGQGPEFLTYFQNEAQLDKSGLPSDRFFAERPEGSVSTLKIQRTQQEDSAVYLCASSLWTVSYEQYFGPGTRLTVT.

The genes are TRBV19 and TRBJ1-1; a possible D gene is TRBD1 (6 bases). The CDR3 runs to 17 residues. V lost 6 bases, J lost 3 bases, and 23 bases lay in between. CDR1 is LNHDA and CDR2 is SQIVND in the germline V gene (reference sequence). Here the CDR3 reads CASSPHRVRGKDTEAFF. DNA for the CDR3: TGTGCCAGTAGCCCACACAGGGTAAGGGGGAAGGACACTGAAGCTTTCTTT.

This clone has a handful of counts. The chain joins TRBV7-8 to TRBJ1-1, with TRBD1 as a possible D gene (5 bases). The ends were cut back, 5 bases at V and 4 bases at J, with 20 bases in the middle. The CDR3 contains 16 residues. Per germline, CDR1 SGHVS and CDR2 FQNEAQ. CDR3 DNA sequence: TGTGCCAGCAGCGTCGAAACCGGGGGTTTTACCACTGAAGCTTTCTTT. Its protein product is CASSVETGGFTTEAFF.